The entry that follows covers one TCR beta chain sequence. As yet, its antigen is unknown. The data derive from a study of blood T cells in healthy people across ages. Sample-barcoded 5' priming and a J-beta primer mix drove a second PCR of roughly 7 to 11 cycles. MiXCR was run by TCRdb on the 5' RACE reads, yielding one entry per CDR3 protein. Of approximately 800,000 distinct CDR3 sequences detected, 58% appear once; the ten largest clones hold 20% to 25%. No fewer than 5.5 micrograms of total RNA were isolated from every sample. Trimming removed 2 bases from V and 7 bases from J, with 15 bases in between. Germline V gene lookup returns CDR1 DFQATT and CDR2 SNEGSKA (reference sequence). The CDR3 totals 14 residues. Findings and limits, study-wide: Relative to aged donors, long-lived donors carried more naive CD4+ cells and displayed higher diversity. Diversity of TCR beta per million T cells declined in a roughly linear way with age.

Sequencing used blood. The chain couples TRBV20-1 to TRBJ2-1; D perhaps matches TRBD1 (5 bases). This TCR derives from a man aged 30 to 45 in good health. This CDR3 is CSARLVTSGNEQFF. Written as DNA, the CDR3 is TGCAGTGCTAGATTGGTGACCTCAGGGAATGAGCAGTTCTTC.